These 27 T cell receptor beta chains came from one sample sequenced in a study of blood T cell repertoires in COVID-19. Sequenced by immunoSEQ multiplex PCR; TCRdb stores in-frame clones only, minus some. This table has 37,000 or so clones, about 89% appearing once. Sequenced material: peripheral blood. The receptors were gathered from a human donor in a cohort sampled during active COVID-19.

The chain joins TRBV7-6 to TRBJ1-1; perhaps TRBD1 as D (6 bases). This CDR3 region has 16 residues. Germline V gene sequence: CDR1 SGHVS, CDR2 FNYEAQ. V was clipped by 2 bases and J by 1 base, with 14 bases between them. The CDR3 DNA follows: TGTGCCAGCAGCTTAAGCCCCGGGACAAAGAACACTGAAGCTTTCTTT. Translating gives CASSLSPGTKNTEAFF.

This chain joins TRBV6-5 and TRBJ2-4, with D maybe TRBD2 (5 bases). Trimming stripped 9 bases from V and 7 bases from J, with 19 bases between. CDR3 length: 14 amino acids. Germline lookup yields CDR1 MNHEY and CDR2 SVGAGI. Here the CDR3 reads CASPEEVRRNIQYF. DNA for the CDR3: TGTGCCAGTCCCGAGGAGGTAAGGAGGAACATTCAGTACTTC.

The J gene is TRBJ2-5, the V gene TRBV29-1; D is perhaps TRBD2 (7 bases). This CDR3 has 12 residues. V was pared by 2 bases and J by 9 bases, with 13 bases between. Germline-derived CDR1 and CDR2 are SQVTM and ANQGSEA. CDR3: CSVERAGAPQYF. CDR3 DNA: TGCAGCGTTGAACGGGCGGGGGCCCCCCAGTACTTC. Filled out from reference TRBV29-1 and TRBJ2-5, the complete variable domain reads SAVISQKPSRDICQRGTSLTIQCQVDSQVTMMFWYRQQPGQSLTLIATANQGSEATYESGFVIDKFPISRPNLTFSTLTVSNMSPEDSSIYLCSVERAGAPQYFGPGTRLLVL.

The chain carries TRBV19 and TRBJ2-3, with D perhaps matching TRBD1 (7 bases). The CDR3 length is 14 residues. V was clipped by 6 bases and J by 3 bases, with 13 bases between them. In germline, CDR1 is LNHDA, CDR2 SQIVND (reference sequence). CDR3 loop: CASRRGQNTDTQYF. CDR3 coding DNA: TGTGCCAGTAGGCGGGGACAGAATACAGATACGCAGTATTTT.

The V and J genes are TRBV6-5 and TRBJ2-7, with 8 positions matching TRBD1. In germline, CDR1 is MNHEY, CDR2 SVGAGI. The CDR3 is made up of 14 amino acids. Trimming removed 6 bases from V and 3 bases from J; junction bases left unmatched: 7. The CDR3 DNA follows: TGTGCCAGCAGCTCTGGGACAGGAATCTACGAGCAGTACTTC. Translation gives CASSSGTGIYEQYF.

The V and J genes are TRBV27 and TRBJ1-5; 8 positions match TRBD1. V was pared by 2 bases and J by 4 bases, with 4 bases of the junction left unmatched. The length of the CDR3 is 15 residues. CDR1 and CDR2 from the germline V gene are MNHEY and SMNVEV (reference sequence). CDR3 nucleotide sequence: TGTGCCAGCAGTTTAAAGACAGGGGTTAATCAGCCCCAGCATTTT. It specifies CASSLKTGVNQPQHF.

The rearrangement uses TRBV9 and TRBJ2-4; D gene unclear. This CDR3 is built from 14 residues. From germline, CDR1 is SGDLS and CDR2 YYNGEE. The germline V and J ends were trimmed by 2 bases and 2 bases, with 8 bases remaining between them. The CDR3 protein is CASSVTGSKNIQYF. The CDR3 DNA is TGTGCCAGCAGCGTTACCGGTTCCAAAAACATTCAGTACTTC.

The chain joins TRBV12-3 or TRBV12-4 to TRBJ2-5, with 8 nucleotides matching TRBD2. The CDR3 length is 12 residues. V lost 3 bases to trimming and J lost 14 bases; unmatched junction nucleotides: 8. The CDR3 nucleotides are TGTGCCAGCAGTTTTTCGGGGGGGCCACTTTACTTC. Translation: CASSFSGGPLYF.

Here the CDR3 DNA reads TGTGCCAGCACTCGGGACAACATGAACACTGAAGCTTTCTTT. This encodes CASTRDNMNTEAFF. The genes are TRBV28 and TRBJ1-1; a weak D match, TRBD1 (6 bases). This CDR3 has 14 amino acids. Germline CDR1 is MDHEN and CDR2 is SYDVKM. Trimming cost V 7 bases and J 0 bases, with 12 bases left between them.

This chain uses TRBV19 with TRBJ1-4; D is possibly TRBD1 (6 bases). Trimming left V 3 bases short and J 4 bases short, with 15 bases between. The CDR3 has 16 amino acids. Germline assignment: CDR1 LNHDA and CDR2 SQIVND (reference sequence). The DNA of the CDR3 is TGTGCCAGTAGTATGCCCTCGGGCAGGGGTAATGAAAAACTGTTTTTT. Translating gives CASSMPSGRGNEKLFF. The variable domain in full, with the rest retrieved from reference TRBV19 and TRBJ1-4, is DGGITQSPKYLFRKEGQNVTLSCEQNLNHDAMYWYRQDPGQGLRLIYYSQIVNDFQKGDIAEGYSVSREKKESFPLTVTSAQKNPTAFYLCASSMPSGRGNEKLFFGSGTQLSVL.

This rearrangement joins TRBV6-2 or TRBV6-3 to TRBJ1-6; no clear D. V gave up 2 bases and J gave up 5 bases, with 7 bases separating them. The CDR3 totals 14 residues. Per the germline V gene, CDR1 is MNHEY and CDR2 is SVGEGT. In DNA, the CDR3 is TGTGCCAGCAGTTACGAGGCAGATAATTCACCCCTCCACTTT. This sequence encodes CASSYEADNSPLHF.

The rearrangement joins TRBV7-9 to TRBJ1-3; D remains ambiguous. The CDR3 loop spans 16 amino acids. V shed 1 base and J shed 0 bases, with 10 bases lying between them. The germline V gene encodes CDR1 SEHNR and CDR2 FQNEAQ (reference sequence). CDR3 protein: CASSLGERYSGNTIYF. For the CDR3, the DNA is TGTGCCAGCAGCTTAGGGGAGCGGTACTCTGGAAACACCATATATTTT.

This clone was observed a handful of times. The chain combines TRBV7-2 with TRBJ2-5, with D hard to call. Germline loops: CDR1 SGHTA, CDR2 FQGNSA. This CDR3 contains 14 residues. V was trimmed by 3 bases and J by 2 bases, leaving 10 bases between them. CDR3 bases: TGTGCCAGCAGCTTGACAACCCTTCAAGAGACCCAGTACTTC. It translates to CASSLTTLQETQYF.

The chain carries TRBV4-3 and TRBJ2-1; D is perhaps TRBD2 (6 bases). The V gene's germline CDR1 is LGHNA and CDR2 YSLEER. This CDR3 is 16 amino acids long. Trimming removed 3 bases from V and 10 bases from J, with 22 bases in between. The CDR3 region has the DNA TGCGCCAGCAGCCAGGCCGGGACTCCCGGGCTCGAGGAGCAGTTCTTC. This codes for CASSQAGTPGLEEQFF.

The rearrangement uses TRBV11-2 and TRBJ1-5, with a weak D call TRBD1 (5 bases). CDR1 and CDR2 (germline): SGHAT, FQNNGV. The CDR3 contains 17 residues. V lost 4 bases, J lost 3 bases, and 19 bases lay in between. The CDR3 protein is CASSSARARVLNQPQHF. The CDR3, as DNA: TGTGCCAGCAGCTCCGCCCGGGCCAGGGTCCTCAATCAGCCCCAGCATTTT.

This clone was picked up one time. V is TRBV7-2 and J is TRBJ2-1, with 8 bases fitting TRBD1. Germline values: CDR1 SGHTA, CDR2 FQGNSA. The CDR3 totals 15 residues. V shed 5 bases and J 0 bases; nucleotides not matched to a gene: 3. CDR3 coding DNA: TGTGCCAGCAGCCGGGGACAGGCCTCCTACAATGAGCAGTTCTTC. This translates into CASSRGQASYNEQFF.

This clone was observed once. The J gene is TRBJ2-4, the V gene TRBV4-3; 7 nucleotides line up with TRBD2. Germline trimming cut 4 bases from V and 5 bases from J; bases unmatched to any gene: 8. The CDR3 has 15 residues. CDR1 LGHNA and CDR2 YSLEER come from the germline V gene. The CDR3 loop is CASSRTRGLENIQYF. CDR3 coding DNA: TGCGCCAGCAGCCGAACCCGAGGACTAGAAAACATTCAGTACTTC.

The chain joins TRBV30 to TRBJ2-7; D is possibly TRBD2 (6 bases). Germline CDR1 reads GTSNPN; CDR2 reads SVGIG (reference sequence). This CDR3 comprises 13 residues. Trimming pared 1 base from V and 3 bases from J, leaving 10 bases between. The CDR3 here is CAWSGDLRYEQYF. For the CDR3, the DNA is TGTGCCTGGAGTGGGGACTTACGCTACGAGCAGTACTTC.

The chain has TRBV2 and TRBJ2-5, with D unclear. The CDR3 totals 11 residues. V dropped 7 bases and J dropped 5 bases, with 8 bases sitting between them. Germline CDR1 reads SNHLY; CDR2 reads FYNNEI. The CDR3 protein is CASKVEETQYF. In DNA form, the CDR3 reads TGTGCCAGCAAAGTAGAGGAGACCCAGTACTTC.

This chain joins TRBV7-2 and TRBJ2-7, with TRBD1 matching over 7 bases. The V and J ends lost 1 base and 4 bases, in that order; junction bases with no gene match: 7. The length of the CDR3 is 15 residues. In germline, CDR1 is SGHTA, CDR2 FQGNSA. The chain's CDR3 is CASSLEAGGLYEQYF. The CDR3 DNA follows: TGTGCCAGCAGCTTAGAAGCAGGGGGATTGTACGAGCAGTACTTC.

The chain employs TRBV2 and TRBJ2-7; D unclear. Germline loops: CDR1 SNHLY, CDR2 FYNNEI. Between the trimmed V and J ends, which lost 7 bases and 0 bases, there was a span of 13 bases. CDR3 size: 14 residues. CDR3 sequence reads: CASIPTWSSYEQYF. In DNA, the CDR3 is TGTGCCAGCATTCCGACGTGGAGCTCCTACGAGCAGTACTTC.

The CDR3 region has the DNA TGCGCCAGCAGCTCGGCGGGGGACCAACGCTACACCTTC. Protein: CASSSAGDQRYTF. J is TRBJ1-2 and V is TRBV5-1, with D perhaps TRBD1 (5 bases). Germline assignment: CDR1 SGHRS and CDR2 YFSETQ. The CDR3 runs 13 residues. Trimming shortened V by 3 bases and J by 9 bases, and 15 bases separated the two germline ends.

The chain links TRBV5-1 to TRBJ1-3; D perhaps matches TRBD1 (6 bases). The CDR3 is 15 amino acids. CDR1 is SGHRS and CDR2 is YFSETQ in the germline V gene. Trimming took off 4 bases at V and 0 bases at J, with 11 bases between the two ends. The CDR3 protein is CASSQGHPSGNTIYF. The CDR3 nucleotides are TGCGCCAGCAGCCAGGGACATCCCTCTGGAAACACCATATATTTT.

This rearrangement joins TRBV7-2 to TRBJ1-4; D is uncertain. Trimming removed 0 bases from V and 3 bases from J, with 14 bases in between. This CDR3 comprises 17 residues. Germline V gene data show CDR1 as SGHTA and CDR2 as FQGNSA. The CDR3 here is CASSLAGAGLSNEKLFF. The CDR3 nucleotides read TGTGCCAGCAGCTTAGCGGGTGCGGGGTTGTCTAATGAAAAACTGTTTTTT.

The V gene is TRBV5-6, the J gene TRBJ2-1; a weak D match, TRBD1 (6 bases). Looked up from germline, CDR1 is SGHDT and CDR2 is YYEEEE. CDR3 size: 15 residues. V was clipped by 4 bases and J by 8 bases, with 19 bases between them. CDR3: CASSARGFWWDEQFF. In DNA form, the CDR3 reads TGTGCCAGCAGCGCCAGGGGTTTTTGGTGGGATGAGCAGTTCTTC.

The chain employs TRBV6-1 and TRBJ2-7; TRBD1 matches at 7 bases. The CDR3 spans 15 residues. Trimming at V came to 2 bases and at J to 1 base, leaving 5 bases not matched to a gene. Looked up from germline, CDR1 is MNHNS and CDR2 is SASEGT. CDR3 loop: CASSETATGSYEQYF. The CDR3 nucleotides read TGTGCCAGCAGTGAAACGGCGACAGGGTCCTACGAGCAGTACTTC.

The rearrangement links TRBV19 to TRBJ1-2, with D uncertain. The CDR3 runs 12 residues. V was shortened by 7 bases and J by 8 bases, with 14 bases between the two germline ends. Per germline, CDR1 LNHDA and CDR2 SQIVND (reference sequence). CDR3 nucleotides: TGTGCCAGTACAGGCTCCGGTGAAGGCTACACCTTC. Protein: CASTGSGEGYTF.